These T cell receptor beta chains were read from a single sample in a study of T cell responses to AZD1222 COVID-19 vaccine. Sequencing was performed with immunoSEQ multiplex PCR; in TCRdb, only in-frame clones are kept and a portion is missing. This table has approximately 57,000 clones, about 86% appearing once. Sequenced material: peripheral blood, taken on day 0 of AZD1222 vaccination. The receptor source for this set is an adult in good health. Both conserved end residues are part of each CDR3. The order of the fields is J gene, clone size, D gene, V gene, CDR3 protein, CDR3 DNA. A D gene is named only where the DNA matches it firmly. Expanded clones get a size class; other rows say once, few or many, or leave the size out.

j_gene: TRBJ2-5
abundance: -
d_gene: TRBD1
v_gene: TRBV5-6
CDR3aa: CASSWETGWETQYF
CDR3nt: TGTGCCAGCAGCTGGGAGACAGGGTGGGAGACCCAGTACTTC

j_gene: TRBJ1-2
abundance: -
d_gene: -
v_gene: TRBV2
CDR3aa: CASFRDYGYTF
CDR3nt: TGTGCCAGTTTCAGGGACTATGGCTACACCTTC

j_gene: TRBJ1-3
abundance: -
d_gene: TRBD1
v_gene: TRBV28
CDR3aa: CATGQASGNTIYF
CDR3nt: TGTGCCACAGGACAGGCTTCGGGAAACACCATATATTTT

j_gene: TRBJ2-3
abundance: -
d_gene: -
v_gene: TRBV4-1
CDR3aa: CASSQVGQGNTDTQYF
CDR3nt: TGCGCCAGCAGCCAAGTGGGTCAGGGGAACACAGATACGCAGTATTTT

j_gene: TRBJ1-4
abundance: few
d_gene: TRBD1
v_gene: TRBV9
CDR3aa: CASSPRGGTGSEKLFF
CDR3nt: TGTGCCAGCAGCCCCCGTGGAGGGACAGGGAGTGAAAAACTGTTTTTT

j_gene: TRBJ2-7
abundance: -
d_gene: -
v_gene: TRBV11-2
CDR3aa: CASSLELLANEQYF
CDR3nt: TGTGCCAGCAGCTTAGAGCTTCTGGCGAACGAGCAGTACTTC

j_gene: TRBJ1-2
abundance: -
d_gene: TRBD1
v_gene: TRBV4-2
CDR3aa: CASSHLDRGYGYTF
CDR3nt: TGTGCCAGCAGCCATCTAGACAGGGGATATGGCTACACCTTC

j_gene: TRBJ2-1
abundance: -
d_gene: -
v_gene: TRBV28
CDR3aa: CASSLAGGDNEQFF
CDR3nt: TGTGCCAGCAGTTTAGCAGGGGGGGACAATGAGCAGTTCTTC

j_gene: TRBJ1-5
abundance: -
d_gene: -
v_gene: TRBV2
CDR3aa: CASSELGSNQPQHF
CDR3nt: TGTGCCAGCAGTGAACTGGGATCCAATCAGCCCCAGCATTTT

j_gene: TRBJ2-1
abundance: -
d_gene: -
v_gene: TRBV5-1
CDR3aa: CASSRTTEGYNEQFF
CDR3nt: TGCGCCAGCAGCCGGACCACCGAAGGCTACAATGAGCAGTTCTTC

j_gene: TRBJ2-2
abundance: -
d_gene: TRBD2
v_gene: TRBV7-9
CDR3aa: CASSLTSGNTGELFF
CDR3nt: TGTGCCAGCAGCTTAACTAGCGGAAACACCGGGGAGCTGTTTTTT

j_gene: TRBJ2-3
abundance: -
d_gene: -
v_gene: TRBV30
CDR3aa: CAWSRSGSTDTQYF
CDR3nt: TGTGCCTGGTCGCGAAGCGGGAGCACAGATACGCAGTATTTT

j_gene: TRBJ2-3
abundance: -
d_gene: TRBD1
v_gene: TRBV19
CDR3aa: CASSIGGQLTGEQYF
CDR3nt: TGTGCCAGTAGTATTGGGGGACAGCTAACCGGGGAGCAGTATTTT

j_gene: TRBJ1-4
abundance: -
d_gene: TRBD1
v_gene: TRBV4-1
CDR3aa: CASSRGTGVANEKLFF
CDR3nt: TGCGCCAGCAGCCGAGGTACAGGGGTAGCTAATGAAAAACTGTTTTTT

j_gene: TRBJ2-1
abundance: -
d_gene: -
v_gene: TRBV7-3
CDR3aa: CASSPRGGRTNEQFF
CDR3nt: TGTGCCAGCAGCCCCCGGGGCGGCAGGACGAATGAGCAGTTCTTC